The entry below gives a single T cell receptor beta chain sequence along with its context. The data derive from a study of blood T cell repertoires in COVID-19. CDR1 SGHAT and CDR2 FQNNGV come from the germline V gene. CDR3 length: 13 residues. After removal of 5 bases from V and 9 bases from J, the junction contained 7 bases not matched to a gene. Method: immunoSEQ multiplex PCR; TCRdb's copy keeps in-frame clones and lacks some. The sample has roughly 320,000 clones, just under 90% seen once; the top ten hold 1.8%. Sequencing input: peripheral blood. The chain couples TRBV11-2 to TRBJ1-1; 9 nucleotides agree with TRBD1. The sequence came from a woman aged 25 to 39 with COVID-19, enrolled during active disease. CDR3 DNA sequence: TGTGCCAGCAGCCGTGGACAGGGGAGGCAAGCTTTCTTT. Its translation is CASSRGQGRQAFF.